This T cell receptor beta chain was found in a study of control samples from healthy donors and cancer patients. The V gene lost 5 bases and the J gene lost 0 bases, with 13 bases spanning the gap. In germline, CDR1 is LNHDA, CDR2 SQIVND (reference sequence). There are 15 residues in the CDR3. Sequencing used immunoSEQ multiplex PCR; TCRdb keeps in-frame clones, though not all of them. The sample holds about 86,000 clones; around nine tenths are singletons and the top ten take 8.5% to 10%. Sequenced sample: PBMCs. The chain couples TRBV19 to TRBJ1-2, with D possibly matching TRBD1 (6 bases). The clonotype was recovered from a woman in her 50s with colorectal cancer. The CDR3: CASSGDTQANYGYTF. The CDR3 DNA reads as TGTGCCAGTAGTGGGGACACTCAAGCTAACTATGGCTACACCTTC.